A single sample is the source of the 32 T cell receptor beta chains below, sequenced in a study of shared clonotypes between healthy human individuals. Sequencing used immunoSEQ multiplex PCR; TCRdb keeps in-frame clones, though not all of them. The table lists 950,000 to 1,100,000 clones, about 75% of them singletons, with 1.4% to 1.5% in the top ten. Sequencing was performed on memory CD4+ T cells sorted from blood. Regarding subset: CD45RA-negative fraction. These TCRs come from a man aged 18 to 30 in good health.

The chain recombines TRBV19 with TRBJ2-1; D is unclear. This CDR3 spans 11 amino acids. Trimming stripped 4 bases from V and 4 bases from J, with 2 bases between. CDR1 LNHDA and CDR2 SQIVND come from the germline V gene (reference sequence). CDR3 DNA: TGTGCCAGTAGTAAATACAATGAGCAGTTCTTC. Translation gives CASSKYNEQFF.

On this clone: Other DNA variants within this sample encode the same CDR3. The V and J genes are TRBV5-1 and TRBJ2-5, with D possibly called TRBD1 or TRBD2 (5 bases each). This CDR3 comprises 14 residues. V lost 2 bases to trimming and J lost 4 bases, with 12 bases between them. Germline V gives CDR1 SGHRS, CDR2 YFSETQ. Written as DNA, the CDR3 is TGCGCCAGCAGCTTAGGGGCAGGGAGAGAGACCCAGTACTTC. It translates to CASSLGAGRETQYF.

The V gene is TRBV5-1, the J gene TRBJ2-5; tentative D call: TRBD2 (5 bases). This CDR3 contains 14 residues. V was pared by 0 bases and J by 4 bases, with 10 bases between. Germline V gene lookup returns CDR1 SGHRS and CDR2 YFSETQ. CDR3 bases: TGCGCCAGCAGCTTGGAGGTAGGGAGAGAGACCCAGTACTTC. Its protein product is CASSLEVGRETQYF.

The chain joins TRBV27 to TRBJ1-2; tentatively, D is TRBD1 (5 bases). Between the trimmed V and J ends, which lost 3 bases and 4 bases, there was a span of 12 bases. The CDR3 has 14 amino acids. In germline, CDR1 is MNHEY, CDR2 SMNVEV (reference sequence). The CDR3 DNA reads as TGTGCCAGCAGTTTCTCCCCCGGGACCTATGGCTACACCTTC. Translating gives CASSFSPGTYGYTF.

Notes on this clone: One end of the junction varies from germline; a read error may be responsible. J is TRBJ2-7 and V is TRBV5-4, with D perhaps TRBD2 (5 bases). From germline, CDR1 is SGHNT and CDR2 YYREEE (reference sequence). The CDR3 length is 15 residues. CDR3 sequence (DNA): TGTGCCAGCAGCTTGGGACTGGACTTAGTTTCGTGGTCCGGCTTC. Protein product: CASSLGLDLVSWSGF.

On this clone: With a much larger clone just one base away, this may be a read error. The chain links TRBV5-8 to TRBJ1-5, with TRBD1 matching over 7 bases. The germline CDR1 and CDR2 sequences are SGHTS and YDEGEE. There are 15 residues in the CDR3. V lost 3 bases to trimming and J lost 0 bases; unmatched junction nucleotides: 3. The CDR3 sequence: CASSSGQYSNQPQHF. Here the CDR3 DNA reads TGTGCCAGCAGCTCGGGACAGTATAGCAATCAGCCCCAGCATTTT. The entire variable domain, with the rest obtained from reference TRBV5-8 and TRBJ1-5, is as follows: EAGVTQSPTHLIKTRGQQATLRCSPISGHTSVYWYQQALGLGLQFLLWYDEGEERNRGNFPPRFSGRQFPNYSSELNVNALELEDSALYLCASSSGQYSNQPQHFGDGTRLSIL.

The rearrangement uses TRBV28 and TRBJ1-2; TRBD1 matches at 11 bases. The CDR3 runs to 16 residues. The germline gives CDR1 MDHEN, CDR2 SYDVKM. V shed 1 base and J 6 bases; nucleotides not matched to a gene: 7. The CDR3 DNA sequence: TGTGCCAGCAGTTTATCAAGGGACAGGGGGAAAAATGGCTACACCTTC. Protein sequence: CASSLSRDRGKNGYTF.

Details on this clone: A much larger clone differs from this one at a single base, so this may be a read error. Other DNA sequences in this sample translate to the same CDR3. This chain uses TRBV6-1 with TRBJ1-2; weak D call: TRBD1 (5 bases). V lost 3 bases to trimming and J lost 4 bases, with 6 bases between them. The CDR3 is 12 residues long. Germline V CDR1 and CDR2: MNHNS, SASEGT. The DNA for the CDR3 is TGTGCCAGCAGTGAGGGGACCTATGGCTACACCTTC. It translates to CASSEGTYGYTF.

The rearrangement uses TRBV5-1 and TRBJ1-1; no reliable D call. This CDR3 has 15 residues. Germline CDR1 and CDR2: SGHRS and YFSETQ. The ends were cut back, 4 bases at V and 1 base at J, with 14 bases in the middle. The CDR3 DNA sequence: TGCGCCAGCAGCGAGCCGGCCGGAAGGAACACTGAAGCTTTCTTT. Encoded protein: CASSEPAGRNTEAFF.

The sample holds one count of this clone. The sample carries other DNA sequences with the same CDR3. This chain links TRBV4-1 with TRBJ2-2; the match to TRBD2 covers 11 bases. CDR1 is MGHRA and CDR2 is YSYEKL in the germline V gene. The CDR3 has 17 amino acids. J lost 3 bases, V lost 4 bases, and 7 bases had no gene match. CDR3 DNA sequence: TGCGCCAGCAGCCGAAGTAGCGGGGGGGCCGACACCGGGGAGCTGTTTTTT. Protein: CASSRSSGGADTGELFF.

This clone was seen a few times. Other nucleotide sequences in the sample specify the same CDR3. This chain uses TRBV9 with TRBJ2-5; D may be TRBD1 (5 bases). Germline CDR1 and CDR2: SGDLS and YYNGEE. Trimming removed 0 bases at V and 1 base at J, with 13 bases between. There are 16 residues in the CDR3. CDR3 protein: CASSVGSGTGQETQYF. CDR3 DNA: TGTGCCAGCAGCGTAGGTTCGGGCACAGGCCAAGAGACCCAGTACTTC. Variable domain in full (rest from reference TRBV9 and TRBJ2-5): DSGVTQTPKHLITATGQRVTLRCSPRSGDLSVYWYQQSLDQGLQFLIQYYNGEERAKGNILERFSAQQFPDLHSELNLSSLELGDSALYFCASSVGSGTGQETQYFGPGTRLLVL.

The gene calls are TRBV5-1 and TRBJ2-5; D is perhaps TRBD2 (6 bases). The CDR3 length is 16 residues. V shed 0 bases and J shed 1 base, with 13 bases lying between them. Looked up from germline, CDR1 is SGHRS and CDR2 is YFSETQ. CDR3 sequence reads: CASSLGVGGAQETQYF. Written as DNA, the CDR3 is TGCGCCAGCAGCTTGGGGGTAGGAGGGGCCCAAGAGACCCAGTACTTC.

The chain recombines TRBV7-4 with TRBJ1-1; D unclear. The CDR3 contains 14 residues. Germline V lookup: CDR1 SGHVT, CDR2 SQSDAQ. The germline V and J ends were trimmed by 2 bases and 0 bases, with 7 bases remaining between them. In DNA form, the CDR3 reads TGTGCCAGCAGCTTACGCCTCATGAACACTGAAGCTTTCTTT. Translation gives CASSLRLMNTEAFF. The full variable domain, its missing parts supplied by reference TRBV7-4 and TRBJ1-1, is GAGVSQSPRYKVAKRGRDVALRCDSISGHVTLYWYRQTLGQGSEVLTYSQSDAQRDKSGRPSGRFSAERPERSVSTLKIQRTEQGDSAVYLCASSLRLMNTEAFFGQGTRLTVV.

The chain couples TRBV29-1 to TRBJ1-3, with D unclear. Germline values: CDR1 SQVTM, CDR2 ANQGSEA. The CDR3 has 11 residues. V lost 1 base and J lost 4, with 2 bases in between. CDR3 loop: CSVEAGNTIYF. The CDR3 region has the DNA TGCAGCGTTGAAGCGGGAAACACCATATATTTT.

The V gene is TRBV4-1, the J gene TRBJ2-7, with D uncertain. Germline loops: CDR1 MGHRA, CDR2 YSYEKL. The CDR3 contains 13 residues. V was shortened by 0 bases and J by 4 bases, with 7 bases between the two germline ends. CDR3 sequence: CASSQEFRYEQYF. As DNA, the CDR3 is TGCGCCAGCAGCCAAGAGTTCAGGTACGAGCAGTACTTC.

The chain combines TRBV7-2 with TRBJ2-3; tentatively, D is TRBD1 (5 bases). Trimming took off 5 bases at V and 2 bases at J, with 8 bases between the two ends. Germline CDR1 and CDR2: SGHTA and FQGNSA. This CDR3 contains 13 residues. CDR3 sequence reads: CASSRGHTDTQYF. As DNA, the CDR3 is TGTGCCAGCAGCCGAGGACACACAGATACGCAGTATTTT.

The rearrangement uses TRBV5-1 and TRBJ2-3, with D perhaps matching TRBD1 or TRBD2 (5 bases each). Germline V gene lookup returns CDR1 SGHRS and CDR2 YFSETQ. This CDR3 has 14 amino acids. The V end lost 4 bases, the J end lost 6 bases, and 15 bases lay between the germline ends. The DNA of the CDR3 is TGCGCCAGCAGCCCCGGGGCGCTCGGGGATACGCAGTATTTT. It is translated as CASSPGALGDTQYF.

The V call is TRBV5-3, the J call TRBJ1-5; D is undetermined. TRBV5-3 is designated an ORF whose function remains uncertain. This CDR3 has 11 amino acids. CDR3 nucleotides: TGTGACTCTAAAAGGCCCCAGCCCCAGCATTTT. This translates into CDSKRPQPQHF.

This clone appeared a few times. The V and J genes are TRBV7-9 and TRBJ2-5, with 7 bases aligning to TRBD2. The junction had 3 bases not matched to a gene; V was cut back by 1 base and J by 1 base. Germline CDR1 reads SEHNR; CDR2 reads FQNEAQ (reference sequence). CDR3 length: 15 residues. The CDR3 region has the DNA TGTGCCAGCAGCTTAGGCTCTAGCGGCCAAGAGACCCAGTACTTC. Translating it yields CASSLGSSGQETQYF.

This chain connects TRBV6-6 to TRBJ2-3, with 7 bases aligning to TRBD1. This CDR3 is 15 amino acids long. Germline V lookup: CDR1 MNHNY, CDR2 SVGAGI (reference sequence). V lost 1 base to trimming and J lost 2 bases; unmatched junction nucleotides: 3. CDR3 sequence: CASSYLDRDTDTQYF. The CDR3 region has the DNA TGTGCCAGCAGTTACTTAGACAGGGACACAGATACGCAGTATTTT.

The chain links TRBV30 to TRBJ1-2; 7 positions agree with TRBD1. The CDR3 loop spans 14 amino acids. After removal of 1 base from V and 7 bases from J, the junction contained 9 bases not matched to a gene. Germline lookup yields CDR1 GTSNPN and CDR2 SVGIG (reference sequence). CDR3 in DNA: TGTGCCTGGAGTGGACCGACAGGGTCGGGTGGCTACACCTTC. It translates to CAWSGPTGSGGYTF.

The table lists this clone with a few counts. The J gene is TRBJ1-2, the V gene TRBV11-2; a possible D gene is TRBD1 (5 bases). CDR3 length: 14 residues. Trimming removed 5 bases from V and 14 bases from J, with 24 bases in between. Germline CDR1 reads SGHAT; CDR2 reads FQNNGV. The CDR3 is CASSVSGTSNAGTF. The DNA of the CDR3 is TGTGCCAGCAGCGTATCCGGGACCTCGAATGCCGGAACCTTC.

The rearrangement uses TRBV18 and TRBJ1-5, with D unresolved. Trimming stripped 2 bases from V and 7 bases from J, with 12 bases between. From germline, CDR1 is KGHSH and CDR2 LQKENI. CDR3 length equals 14 residues. The CDR3 DNA reads as TGTGCCAGCTCACCAGCGCGGGGAGGCCAGCCCCAGCATTTT. This translates into CASSPARGGQPQHF. The variable domain in full, completed from reference TRBV18 and TRBJ1-5, reads NAGVMQNPRHLVRRRGQEARLRCSPMKGHSHVYWYRQLPEEGLKFMVYLQKENIIDESGMPKERFSAEFPKEGPSILRIQQVVRGDSAAYFCASSPARGGQPQHFGDGTRLSIL.

This chain uses TRBV7-2 with TRBJ2-1; D unclear. CDR3 length: 15 residues. V lost 1 base to trimming and J lost 0 bases, with 7 bases between them. Germline CDR1 is SGHTA and CDR2 is FQGNSA. The CDR3 region has the DNA TGTGCCAGCAGCTTAGACAGAAACTCCTACAATGAGCAGTTCTTC. This gives the protein CASSLDRNSYNEQFF.

This chain uses TRBV18 with TRBJ2-2, with a tentative D call TRBD1 (6 bases). The CDR3 runs 15 residues. V lost 4 bases, J lost 4 bases, and 13 bases lay in between. Germline assignment: CDR1 KGHSH and CDR2 LQKENI. The CDR3 bases are TGTGCCAGCTCACAAAATTGGGGGCGCACCGGGGAGCTGTTTTTT. Protein product: CASSQNWGRTGELFF.

The V gene is TRBV7-9, the J gene TRBJ2-7; D gene uncertain. The CDR3 length is 13 residues. Trimming stripped 4 bases from V and 1 base from J, with 8 bases between. The germline V gene encodes CDR1 SEHNR and CDR2 FQNEAQ (reference sequence). The CDR3 region is CASSSPASYEQYF. CDR3 nucleotide sequence: TGTGCCAGCAGCTCCCCCGCTTCCTACGAGCAGTACTTC. Looking up the rest from reference TRBV7-9 and TRBJ2-7 gives the full variable domain: DTGVSQNPRHKITKRGQNVTFRCDPISEHNRLYWYRQTLGQGPEFLTYFQNEAQLEKSRLLSDRFSAERPKGSFSTLEIQRTEQGDSAMYLCASSSPASYEQYFGPGTRLTVT.

The chain recombines TRBV11-2 with TRBJ2-3, with D perhaps matching TRBD2 (7 bases). Germline lookup yields CDR1 SGHAT and CDR2 FQNNGV. There are 16 residues in the CDR3. The V end lost 4 bases, the J end lost 9 bases, and 23 bases lay between the germline ends. DNA of the CDR3: TGTGCCAGCAGCTCGACTACCACGAGATCGGGGGGCACGCAGTATTTT. Protein sequence: CASSSTTTRSGGTQYF.

The chain employs TRBV19 and TRBJ1-1, with D perhaps TRBD1 (5 bases). Trimming removed 8 bases from V and 7 bases from J, with 17 bases in between. The CDR3 is 13 amino acids. Germline loops: CDR1 LNHDA, CDR2 SQIVND (reference sequence). The CDR3 sequence: CASAKGAAGEAFF. CDR3 bases: TGTGCCAGTGCCAAAGGGGCAGCGGGTGAAGCTTTCTTT.

The chain is built from TRBV9 and TRBJ2-5; D not certain. The CDR3 sequence is 17 residues long. Germline loops: CDR1 SGDLS, CDR2 YYNGEE. Trimming shortened V by 0 bases and J by 3 bases, and 18 bases separated the two germline ends. In DNA, the CDR3 is TGTGCCAGCAGCGTAGCCCCCAGTCGGTCTAGTGAAGAGACCCAGTACTTC. Encoded protein: CASSVAPSRSSEETQYF.

The chain joins TRBV5-1 to TRBJ2-5, with 8 positions matching TRBD2. Germline V lookup: CDR1 SGHRS, CDR2 YFSETQ. The CDR3 length is 17 residues. With 0 bases clipped from V and 1 base from J, the junction kept 8 bases outside the gene matches. The CDR3 DNA is TGCGCCAGCAGCTTGGGTGGCAGCGGGGGAATCCAAGAGACCCAGTACTTC. Encoded protein: CASSLGGSGGIQETQYF.

On this clone itself: This sample includes further DNA sequences coding for the same CDR3. V usage is TRBV5-1 and J usage is TRBJ1-2; 9 nucleotides align to TRBD1. This CDR3 has 13 amino acids. Germline-derived CDR1 and CDR2 are SGHRS and YFSETQ. With V trimmed by 2 bases and J by 5 bases, 1 base remained unmatched. DNA of the CDR3: TGCGCCAGCAGCTTAGGGACAGGGTATGGCTACACCTTC. It yields the protein CASSLGTGYGYTF.

The rearrangement links TRBV7-2 to TRBJ1-2; D remains ambiguous. The ends were cut back, 7 bases at V and 2 bases at J, with 14 bases in the middle. Germline loops: CDR1 SGHTA, CDR2 FQGNSA. The CDR3 consists of 14 residues. The CDR3 loop reads CASTPGGGNYGYTF. The CDR3 coding sequence is TGTGCCAGCACCCCCGGTGGCGGGAACTATGGCTACACCTTC.